This T cell receptor (beta chain) was obtained from a study of blood T cell repertoires in COVID-19. Study-level information: COVID-19 samples from acute and convalescent phases originated in the United States, Italy and Spain. From T cells, B-cell-depleted T cells, or PBMCs came the material, which was cDNA or gDNA.

Study processing details: Nucleated cell counts were estimated from reference gene primer amplification. Here immunoSEQ multiplex PCR was the method, and the copy in TCRdb shows in-frame clones only, minus some. That table is the source of V, J and clone size, and D and trimming were worked out from the DNA. The sample lists approximately 22,000 clones; 92% were seen once. CDR1 SGHVS and CDR2 FQNEAQ come from the germline V gene. After removal of 5 bases from V and 0 bases from J, the junction contained 10 bases not matched to a gene. The CDR3 loop spans 17 amino acids. This sequence was found in a man in his 70s with active COVID-19. V is TRBV7-8 and J is TRBJ2-4; 7 bases line up with TRBD1. Material: peripheral blood. The CDR3 DNA reads TGTGCCAGCAGCCCGGGACAGTTCCTGCTAGCCAAAAACATTCAGTACTTC. Protein sequence: CASSPGQFLLAKNIQYF.